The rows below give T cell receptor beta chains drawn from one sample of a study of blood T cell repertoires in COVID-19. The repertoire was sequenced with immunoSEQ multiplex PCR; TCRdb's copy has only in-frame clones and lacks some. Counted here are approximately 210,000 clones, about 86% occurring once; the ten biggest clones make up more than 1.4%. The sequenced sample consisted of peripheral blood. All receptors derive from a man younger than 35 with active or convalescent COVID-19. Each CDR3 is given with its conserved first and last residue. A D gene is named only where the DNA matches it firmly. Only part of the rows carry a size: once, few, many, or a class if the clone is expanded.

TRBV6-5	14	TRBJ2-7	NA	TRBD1	TGTGCCAGCAGTTTACGGGACAGGGCCTACGAGCAGTACTTC	CASSLRDRAYEQYF
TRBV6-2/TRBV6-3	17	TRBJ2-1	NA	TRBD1	TGTGCCAGCAGTTTACCGCACAGGGGGCGATTCCACAATGAGCAGTTCTTC	CASSLPHRGRFHNEQFF
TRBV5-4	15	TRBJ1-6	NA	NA	TGTGCCAGCAGCCCCTTCAGGGGTGGTAATTCACCCCTCCACTTT	CASSPFRGGNSPLHF
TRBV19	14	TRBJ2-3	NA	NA	TGTGCCAGTAAGGGGACTTACTCAACAGATACGCAGTATTTT	CASKGTYSTDTQYF
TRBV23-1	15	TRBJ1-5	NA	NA	TGCGCCAGCAGACCCCGGGAGTCCAAAATCAGCCCCCAGCATTTT	CASRPRESKISPQHF
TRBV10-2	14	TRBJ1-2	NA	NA	TGCGCCAGCCGATCGACAGCGAATAACTATGGCTACACCTTC	CASRSTANNYGYTF
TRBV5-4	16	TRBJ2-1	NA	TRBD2	TGTGCCAGCAGCCCTCCCGGGAGGTCGGACCACAATGAGCAGTTCTTC	CASSPPGRSDHNEQFF
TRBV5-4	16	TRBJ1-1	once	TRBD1	TGTGCCAGCAGCTTGGGGACAGGGGAGGGGAACACTGAAGCTTTCTTT	CASSLGTGEGNTEAFF
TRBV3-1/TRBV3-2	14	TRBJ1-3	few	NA	TGTGCCAGCAGCCATCCTCCAGGTTATAACACCATATATTTT	CASSHPPGYNTIYF
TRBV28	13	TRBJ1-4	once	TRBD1	TGTGCCAGCAGGAAGACAGGGTTTGAAAAACTGTTTTTT	CASRKTGFEKLFF
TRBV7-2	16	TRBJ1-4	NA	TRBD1	TGTGCCAGCAGCCCAGAGCCACAGGGGGTAAATGAAAAACTGTTTTTT	CASSPEPQGVNEKLFF
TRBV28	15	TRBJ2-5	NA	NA	TGTGCCAGCAGTTTAGTAACCCTACGAGGAGAGACCCAGTACTTC	CASSLVTLRGETQYF
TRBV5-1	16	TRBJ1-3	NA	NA	TGCGCCAGCAGGTCCCTCGACAGCAAGTCTGGAAACACCATATATTTT	CASRSLDSKSGNTIYF
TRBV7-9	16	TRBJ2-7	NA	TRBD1	TGTGCCAGCAGCCCCCCCGCGGGGACAGGGGGCTACGAGCAGTACTTC	CASSPPAGTGGYEQYF
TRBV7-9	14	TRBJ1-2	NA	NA	TGTGCCAGCAGCTTAGCAGGGGCACTTGACGGCTACACCTTC	CASSLAGALDGYTF
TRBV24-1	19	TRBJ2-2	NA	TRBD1	TGTGCCACCAGTGAGCCGACCGGGACAGGGGCGTCGAACACCGGGGAGCTGTTTTTT	CATSEPTGTGASNTGELFF
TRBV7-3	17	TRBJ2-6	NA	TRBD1	TGTGCCAGCAGCTACGACAGGGGGGGCTCTGGGGCCAACGTCCTGACTTTC	CASSYDRGGSGANVLTF
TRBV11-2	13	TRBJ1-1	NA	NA	TGTGCCAGCAGCCTCCAGGGGTATACTGAAGCTTTCTTT	CASSLQGYTEAFF
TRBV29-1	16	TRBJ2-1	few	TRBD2	TGCAGCGTTGAAGATCTAGGACTAGCGGCCAACAATGAGCAGTTCTTC	CSVEDLGLAANNEQFF
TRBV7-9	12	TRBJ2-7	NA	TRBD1	TGTGCCAGCAGCTTAGGGGGACAGGGGCAGTACTTC	CASSLGGQGQYF
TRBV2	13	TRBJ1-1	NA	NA	TGTGCCAGCAGTGACGGGGTGCACACTGAAGCTTTCTTT	CASSDGVHTEAFF
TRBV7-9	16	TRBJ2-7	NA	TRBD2	TGTGCCAGCAGCTTCTATAGCGGGAGCGGGTCCTACGAGCAGTACTTC	CASSFYSGSGSYEQYF
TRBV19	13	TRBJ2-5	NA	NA	TGTGCCAGTAGTACCAACAGGGTTGAGACCCAGTACTTC	CASSTNRVETQYF
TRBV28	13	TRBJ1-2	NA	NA	TGTGCCAGCTCAGGGGCCAGTTTAAATGGCTACACCTTC	CASSGASLNGYTF
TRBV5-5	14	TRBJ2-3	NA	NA	TGTGCCAGCAGCTTGTCTTCGGGACAAGATACGCAGTATTTT	CASSLSSGQDTQYF
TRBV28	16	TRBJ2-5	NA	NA	TGTGCCAGCAGTTTACGGCTAGCGTTTGGCCCGGAGACCCAGTACTTC	CASSLRLAFGPETQYF
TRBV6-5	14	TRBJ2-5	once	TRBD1	TGTGCCAGCAGGTGGGGACAGGTGGAGGAGACCCAGTACTTC	CASRWGQVEETQYF
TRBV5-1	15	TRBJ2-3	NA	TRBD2	TGCGCCAGCAGCTTGGGCGGGAGCCGCACAGATACGCAGTATTTT	CASSLGGSRTDTQYF
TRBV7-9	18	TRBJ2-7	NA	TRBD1	TGTGCCAGCAGCTTATCCTCCTCCCCGGGACAGGGATTCTACGAGCAGTACTTC	CASSLSSSPGQGFYEQYF
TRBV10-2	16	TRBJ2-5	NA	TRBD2	TGCGCCAGCAGTGATCCGGCGGGAGGGCCCGGGGAGACCCAGTACTTC	CASSDPAGGPGETQYF
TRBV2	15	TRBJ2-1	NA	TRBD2	TGTGCCAGCAGTCCAGCGGGACGATCCTACAATGAGCAGTTCTTC	CASSPAGRSYNEQFF
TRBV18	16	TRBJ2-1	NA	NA	TGTGCCAGCTCACCTCGGCGAGCGAATATCTACAATGAGCAGTTCTTC	CASSPRRANIYNEQFF
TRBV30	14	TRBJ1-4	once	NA	TGTGCCTGGGGACGACAGTCGGCTAATGAAAAACTGTTTTTT	CAWGRQSANEKLFF
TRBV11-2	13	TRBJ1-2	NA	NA	TGTGCCAGCAGCTTAGCACAGCTTTATGGCTACACCTTC	CASSLAQLYGYTF
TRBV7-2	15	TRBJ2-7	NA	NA	TGTGCCAGCAGCCCCCGGAGCGGCTTTTCCTACGAGCAGTACTTC	CASSPRSGFSYEQYF
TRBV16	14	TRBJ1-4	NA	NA	TGTGCCAGCAGCCAACAGGGAGGAAATGAAAAACTGTTTTTT	CASSQQGGNEKLFF
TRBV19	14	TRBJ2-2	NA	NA	TGTGCCAGTAGTAAACAGGGTTGGACCGGGGAGCTGTTTTTT	CASSKQGWTGELFF
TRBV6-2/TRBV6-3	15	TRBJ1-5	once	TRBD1	TGTGCCAGCAGTTACCCGGGACAGGGGAATCAGCCCCAGCATTTT	CASSYPGQGNQPQHF
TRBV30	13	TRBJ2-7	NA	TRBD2	TGTGCCTGGAGTGCGACTAGCGGATACGAGCAGTACTTC	CAWSATSGYEQYF
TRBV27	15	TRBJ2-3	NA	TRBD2	TGTGCCAGCAGTTTATCGGCGGGAGTGACAGATACGCAGTATTTT	CASSLSAGVTDTQYF
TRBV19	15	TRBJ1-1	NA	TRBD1	TGTGCCAGTAGTTCCCAGACAGGGGGCGAGGCTGAAGCTTTCTTT	CASSSQTGGEAEAFF
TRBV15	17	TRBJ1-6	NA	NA	TGTGCCACCAGCTCAGACAGGATGGGCGCCAATAATTCACCCCTCCACTTT	CATSSDRMGANNSPLHF
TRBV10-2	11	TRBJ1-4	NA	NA	TGCGCCAGCTACAGGAATGAAAAACTGTTTTTT	CASYRNEKLFF
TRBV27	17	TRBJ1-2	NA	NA	TGTGCCAGCAGTTTCTCGGGACACCTCCGCGCTAACTATGGCTACACCTTC	CASSFSGHLRANYGYTF
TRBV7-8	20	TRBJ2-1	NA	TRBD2	TGTGCCAGCAGCTCCCCCCTCGGGACTAGCGGGAGAGAGTCCTACAATGAGCAGTTCTTC	CASSSPLGTSGRESYNEQFF